Listed here are 9 T cell receptor beta chains from one sample, sequenced in a study of response to subunit inactivated influenza vaccine. TCRdb independently ran MiXCR on the RT-PCR reads; one entry per CDR3 protein. The table records roughly 650,000 distinct CDR3 sequences, about 15% of them present only once. This sample comprised PBMCs from blood, obtained 11 to 12 days after vaccination. The origin of the receptors is a man aged 50 or older who received an inactivated influenza vaccine.

V gene TRBV4-2 combines with J gene TRBJ2-3; 10 nucleotides align to TRBD2. There are 16 residues in the CDR3. J gave up 1 base and V 4 bases, and 5 bases lay outside the gene matches. Germline CDR1 and CDR2: LGHNA and YNFKEQ. CDR3 coding DNA: TGTGCCAGCAGCCTCGGACTAGCGGACCGCACAGATACGCAGTATTTT. This sequence encodes CASSLGLADRTDTQYF.

This clonotype showed up just a few times. This sequence joins TRBV6-2 or TRBV6-3 and TRBJ2-1; 11 nucleotides match TRBD2. This CDR3 has 16 amino acids. In germline, CDR1 is MNHEY, CDR2 SVGEGT. J gave up 9 bases and V 6 bases, and 13 bases lay outside the gene matches. The CDR3 nucleotides are TGTGCCAGCAGCTCTTTTATAGCGGGAGGGCTGGGTGAGCAGTTCTTC. This sequence encodes CASSSFIAGGLGEQFF.

This clonotype was picked up many times. The chain joins TRBV7-2 to TRBJ2-1; 7 bases align to TRBD1. Trimming at V came to 1 base and at J to 0 bases, leaving 0 bases not matched to a gene. There are 15 residues in the CDR3. Germline CDR1 SGHTA, CDR2 FQGNSA. CDR3 protein: CASSLGQGSYNEQFF. CDR3 bases: TGTGCCAGCAGCTTAGGACAGGGCTCCTACAATGAGCAGTTCTTC.

This clonotype was detected a few times. The chain couples TRBV5-1 to TRBJ1-1; TRBD1 matches at 11 bases. The CDR3 consists of 16 residues. V lost 5 bases to trimming and J lost 7 bases; unmatched junction nucleotides: 13. Per the germline V gene, CDR1 is SGHRS and CDR2 is YFSETQ. The CDR3 DNA reads as TGCGCCAGCAGGCCCTCGGGGATGGGACAGGGGGGTGAAGCTTTCTTT. This translates into CASRPSGMGQGGEAFF.

At least ten counts were recorded for this clonotype. The gene calls are TRBV9 and TRBJ1-1, with D uncertain. The CDR3 is 13 residues long. The V gene's germline CDR1 is SGDLS and CDR2 YYNGEE. With 0 bases removed from V and 5 bases from J, the gap between germline ends came to 8 bases. DNA of the CDR3: TGTGCCAGCAGCGTAGGTGGGAGGACTGAAGCTTTCTTT. Amino acid sequence: CASSVGGRTEAFF.

The CDR3, as DNA: TGTGCCAGCAGCTTAAGGACTGGATCCAATGAGCAGTTCTTC. Residues: CASSLRTGSNEQFF. This chain joins TRBV7-6 and TRBJ2-1; weak D call: TRBD2 (5 bases). Germline V gene data show CDR1 as SGHVS and CDR2 as FNYEAQ. The V gene lost 2 bases and the J gene lost 6 bases, with 11 bases spanning the gap. The CDR3 is 14 residues long.

This sequence joins TRBV20-1 and TRBJ2-2; 7 nucleotides line up with TRBD1. Germline V gene data show CDR1 as DFQATT and CDR2 as SNEGSKA (reference sequence). V dropped 0 bases and J dropped 5; count of bases not matched to a gene: 15. This CDR3 spans 18 amino acids. DNA of the CDR3: TGCAGTGCTAGAGATATCGCCAGGGGGATGGCAAGTACCGGGGAGCTGTTTTTT. It is translated as CSARDIARGMASTGELFF.

This clonotype was detected many times. V is TRBV12-3 or TRBV12-4 and J is TRBJ1-1; TRBD1 aligns across 7 bases. The CDR3 runs to 13 residues. V lost 6 bases, J lost 3 bases, and 4 bases stayed unmatched. The CDR3: CASRPTGDTEAFF. Here the CDR3 DNA reads TGTGCCAGCAGACCAACAGGGGACACTGAAGCTTTCTTT.

This clonotype was seen many times. This chain joins TRBV6-1 and TRBJ2-7; the match to TRBD2 covers 11 bases. The V gene's germline CDR1 is MNHNS and CDR2 SASEGT. The CDR3 is 14 amino acids. Trimming took 5 bases from V and 2 from J; bases not matched to a gene: 2. CDR3 amino acids: CASSHSGGAYEQYF. The CDR3 bases are TGTGCCAGCAGTCATAGCGGGGGGGCCTACGAGCAGTACTTC.